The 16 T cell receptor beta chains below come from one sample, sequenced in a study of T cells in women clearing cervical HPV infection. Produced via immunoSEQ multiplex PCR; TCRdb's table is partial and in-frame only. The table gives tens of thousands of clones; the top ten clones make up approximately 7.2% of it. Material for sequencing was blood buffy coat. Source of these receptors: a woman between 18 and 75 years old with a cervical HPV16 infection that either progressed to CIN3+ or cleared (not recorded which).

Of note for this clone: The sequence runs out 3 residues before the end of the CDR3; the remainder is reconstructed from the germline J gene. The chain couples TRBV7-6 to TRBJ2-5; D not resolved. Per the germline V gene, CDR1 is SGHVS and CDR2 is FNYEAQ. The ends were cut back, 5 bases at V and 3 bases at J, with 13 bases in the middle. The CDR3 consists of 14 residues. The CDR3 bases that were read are TGTGCCAGCAGCATAAATCCCTTTGAAGAGACC. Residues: CASSINPFEET. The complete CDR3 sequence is CASSINPFEETQYF.

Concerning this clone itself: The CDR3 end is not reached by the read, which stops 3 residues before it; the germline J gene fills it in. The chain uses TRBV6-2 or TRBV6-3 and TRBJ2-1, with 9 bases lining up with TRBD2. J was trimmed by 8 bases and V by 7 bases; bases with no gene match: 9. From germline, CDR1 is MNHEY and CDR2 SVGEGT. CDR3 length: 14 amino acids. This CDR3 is CASTVGGGGYEQFF. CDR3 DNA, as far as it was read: TGTGCCAGCACCGTAGGCGGGGGGGGCTATGAG.

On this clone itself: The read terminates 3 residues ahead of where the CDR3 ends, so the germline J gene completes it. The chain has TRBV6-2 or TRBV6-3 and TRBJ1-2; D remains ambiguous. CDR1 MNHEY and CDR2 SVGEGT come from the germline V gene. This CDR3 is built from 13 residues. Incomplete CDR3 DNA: TGTGCCAGCAACTCTCCGAAGGGTTCGGGC. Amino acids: CASNSPKGSG. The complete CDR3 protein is CASNSPKGSGYTF.

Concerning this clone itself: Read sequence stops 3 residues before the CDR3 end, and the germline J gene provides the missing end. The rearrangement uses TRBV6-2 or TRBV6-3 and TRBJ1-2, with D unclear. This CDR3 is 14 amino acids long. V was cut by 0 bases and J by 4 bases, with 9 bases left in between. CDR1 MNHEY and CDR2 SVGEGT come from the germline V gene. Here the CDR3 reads CASSYSASSYGYTF. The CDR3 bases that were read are TGTGCCAGCAGTTACTCGGCCTCTTCCTATGGC.

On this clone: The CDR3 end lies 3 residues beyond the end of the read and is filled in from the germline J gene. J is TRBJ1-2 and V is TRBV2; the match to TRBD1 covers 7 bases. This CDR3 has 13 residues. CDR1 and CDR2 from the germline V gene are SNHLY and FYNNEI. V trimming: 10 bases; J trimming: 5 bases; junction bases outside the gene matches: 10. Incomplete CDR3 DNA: TGTGCCACAAGATGGACAGGTTCATATGGC. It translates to CATRWTGSYG. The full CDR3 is CATRWTGSYGYTF. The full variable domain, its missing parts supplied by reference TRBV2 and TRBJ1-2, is EPEVTQTPSHQVTQMGQEVILRCVPISNHLYFYWYRQILGQKVEFLVSFYNNEISEKSEIFDDQFSVERPDGSNFTLKIRSTKLEDSAMYFCATRWTGSYGYTFGSGTRLTVV.

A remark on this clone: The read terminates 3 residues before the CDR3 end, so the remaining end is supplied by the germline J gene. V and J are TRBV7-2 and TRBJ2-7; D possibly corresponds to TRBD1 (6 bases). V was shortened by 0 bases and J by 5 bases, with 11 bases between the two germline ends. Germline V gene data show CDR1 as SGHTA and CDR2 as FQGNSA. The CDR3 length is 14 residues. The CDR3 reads CASSLAGHSDEQYF. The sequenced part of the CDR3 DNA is TGTGCCAGCAGCTTAGCGGGACACTCGGACGAG.

Incomplete CDR3 DNA: TGTGCCAGCAGTTTTGCGGTTGGC. It specifies CASSFAVG. The whole CDR3 region reads CASSFAVGYTF. The chain is built from TRBV12-3 or TRBV12-4 and TRBJ1-2; D gene ambiguous. Sequencing ends 3 residues short of the CDR3 end; the germline J gene provides the rest. The V end was cut by 3 bases, the J end by 7 bases, with 6 bases between. The CDR3 sequence is 11 residues long.

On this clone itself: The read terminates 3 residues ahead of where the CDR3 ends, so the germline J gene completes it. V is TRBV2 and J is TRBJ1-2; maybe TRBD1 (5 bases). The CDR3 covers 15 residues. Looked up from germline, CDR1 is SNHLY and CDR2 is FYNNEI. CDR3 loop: CASKTGTSGVLDYTF. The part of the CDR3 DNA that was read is TGTGCCAGCAAAACCGGGACTAGCGGTGTTCTCGAC.

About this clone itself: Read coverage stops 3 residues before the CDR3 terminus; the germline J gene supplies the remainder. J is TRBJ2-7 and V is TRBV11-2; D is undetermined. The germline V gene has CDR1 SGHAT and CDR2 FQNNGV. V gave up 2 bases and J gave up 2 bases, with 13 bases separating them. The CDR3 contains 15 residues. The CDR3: CASSLSAYTAYEQYF. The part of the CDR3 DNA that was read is TGTGCCAGCAGCTTATCCGCCTACACAGCCTACGAG. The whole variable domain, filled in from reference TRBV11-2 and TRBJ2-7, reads EAGVAQSPRYKIIEKRQSVAFWCNPISGHATLYWYQQILGQGPKLLIQFQNNGVVDDSQLPKDRFSAERLKGVDSTLKIQPAKLEDSAVYLCASSLSAYTAYEQYFGPGTRLTVT.

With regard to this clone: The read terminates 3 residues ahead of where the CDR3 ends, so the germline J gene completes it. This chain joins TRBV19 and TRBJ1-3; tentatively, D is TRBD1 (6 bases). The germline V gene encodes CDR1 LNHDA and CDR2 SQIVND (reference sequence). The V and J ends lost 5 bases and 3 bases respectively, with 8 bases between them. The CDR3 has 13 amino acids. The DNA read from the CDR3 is TGTGCCAGTAGTGCGACAGGTGGAAACACC. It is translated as CASSATGGNT. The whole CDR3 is CASSATGGNTIYF.

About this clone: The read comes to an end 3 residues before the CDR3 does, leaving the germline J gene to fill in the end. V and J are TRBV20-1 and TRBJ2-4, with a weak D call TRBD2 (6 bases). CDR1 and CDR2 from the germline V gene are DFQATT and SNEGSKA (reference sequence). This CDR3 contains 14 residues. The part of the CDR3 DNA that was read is TGCAGTGCTAGGATCGGGACTCCGGAAGAGACT. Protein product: CSARIGTPEET. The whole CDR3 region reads CSARIGTPEETQYF.

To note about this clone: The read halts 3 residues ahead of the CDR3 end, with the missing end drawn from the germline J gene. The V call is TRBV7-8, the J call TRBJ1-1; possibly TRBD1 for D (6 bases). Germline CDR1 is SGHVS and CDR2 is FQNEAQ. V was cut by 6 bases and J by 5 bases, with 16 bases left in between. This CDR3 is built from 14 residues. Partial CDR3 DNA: TGTGCCAGCAGTATCCTCACAGGGAGGACTGAA. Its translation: CASSILTGRTE. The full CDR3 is CASSILTGRTEAFF.

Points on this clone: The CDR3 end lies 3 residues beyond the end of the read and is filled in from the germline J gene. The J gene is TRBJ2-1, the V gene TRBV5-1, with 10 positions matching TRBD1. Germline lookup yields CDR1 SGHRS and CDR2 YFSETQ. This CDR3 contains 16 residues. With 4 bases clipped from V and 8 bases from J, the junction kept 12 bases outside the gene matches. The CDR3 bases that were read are TGCGCCAGCAGCCCCTGGACAGGGGGTTTCCCATATGAG. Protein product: CASSPWTGGFPYE. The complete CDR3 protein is CASSPWTGGFPYEQFF.

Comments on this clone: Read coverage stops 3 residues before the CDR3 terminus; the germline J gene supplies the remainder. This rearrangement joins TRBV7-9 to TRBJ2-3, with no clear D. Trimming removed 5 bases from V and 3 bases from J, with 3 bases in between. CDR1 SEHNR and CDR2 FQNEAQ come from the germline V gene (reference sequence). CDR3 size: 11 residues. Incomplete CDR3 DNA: TGTGCCAGCAGCCGGACAGATACG. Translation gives CASSRTDT. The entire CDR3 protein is CASSRTDTQYF.

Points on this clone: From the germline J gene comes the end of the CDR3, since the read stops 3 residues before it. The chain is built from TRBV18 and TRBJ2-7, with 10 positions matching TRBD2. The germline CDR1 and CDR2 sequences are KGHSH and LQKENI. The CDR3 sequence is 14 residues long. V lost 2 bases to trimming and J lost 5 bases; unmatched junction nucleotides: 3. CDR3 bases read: TGTGCCAGCTCACCAGAGCGGGGGGGGCACGAG. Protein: CASSPERGGHE. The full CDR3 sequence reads CASSPERGGHEQYF.

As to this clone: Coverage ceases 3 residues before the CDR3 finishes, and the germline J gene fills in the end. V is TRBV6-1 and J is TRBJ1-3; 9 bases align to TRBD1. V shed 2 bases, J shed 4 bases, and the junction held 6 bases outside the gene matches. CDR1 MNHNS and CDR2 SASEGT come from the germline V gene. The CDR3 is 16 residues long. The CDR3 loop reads CASSEMTGGSGNTIYF. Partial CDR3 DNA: TGTGCCAGCAGTGAAATGACAGGGGGTTCAGGAAACACC.